What follows are 8 T cell receptor beta chains derived from one specimen sequenced in a study of T cells in Graves' hyperthyroidism and ophthalmopathy. RNA transcripts provided the source from which TCR beta CDR3 regions were amplified. First-round RT-PCR targeting the TCR CDR3 was performed with the HTBI primer set. TCRdb re-called the multiplex PCR reads through MiXCR, storing one row per CDR3 protein. The sample has 300,000 to 450,000 distinct CDR3 sequences, roughly 15% seen once. The material sequenced was blood. Receptors were obtained from a woman younger than 45 with Graves' ophthalmopathy.

This clonotype came up many times. This chain joins TRBV20-1 and TRBJ2-4; no clear D. This CDR3 is built from 14 residues. Trimming shortened V by 1 base and J by 7 bases, and 14 bases separated the two germline ends. CDR1 DFQATT and CDR2 SNEGSKA come from the germline V gene (reference sequence). The CDR3 here is CSARAAALTNIQYF. CDR3 DNA: TGCAGTGCTAGAGCCGCGGCCCTCACGAACATTCAGTACTTC.

Comment on this clonotype: With a much larger clone just one base away, this may be a read error. This sequence joins TRBV19 and TRBJ1-5; tentatively, D is TRBD1 (5 bases). V shed 9 bases and J shed 3 bases, with 15 bases lying between them. The CDR3 is 14 residues long. Germline V gene data show CDR1 as LNHDA and CDR2 as SQIVND (reference sequence). CDR3 sequence reads: CASREQVNNQPQHF. The CDR3 region has the DNA TGTGCCAGCAGAGAACAGGTCAACAATCAGCCCCAGCATTTT.

The chain is built from TRBV6-1 and TRBJ1-5; 7 nucleotides match TRBD1. The CDR3 spans 15 residues. Trimming cost V 11 bases and J 3 bases; bases outside gene matches: 13. CDR1 and CDR2 from the germline V gene are MNHNS and SASEGT. The CDR3 here is CAGSGRDSLNQPQHF. The CDR3 nucleotides read TGTGCCGGAAGCGGACGGGACAGCCTCAATCAGCCCCAGCATTTT.

This clonotype came up many times. This sequence joins TRBV20-1 and TRBJ1-5; unclear D gene. In germline, CDR1 is DFQATT, CDR2 SNEGSKA (reference sequence). The V end was cut by 6 bases, the J end by 7 bases, with 16 bases between. The CDR3 totals 13 residues. The CDR3 nucleotides are TGCAGTGCCCAACTTACAATCCGACAGCCCCAGCATTTT. Protein product: CSAQLTIRQPQHF.

The chain has TRBV7-2 and TRBJ2-3; 15 bases line up with TRBD2. The V gene's germline CDR1 is SGHTA and CDR2 FQGNSA. J was trimmed by 2 bases and V by 3 bases; bases with no gene match: 6. The CDR3 is made up of 18 amino acids. The CDR3 reads CASSFGLAGGPLTDTQYF. The CDR3, as DNA: TGTGCCAGCAGCTTCGGACTAGCGGGGGGGCCTCTCACAGATACGCAGTATTTT.

This clonotype was seen repeatedly, ten times or more. This chain links TRBV13 with TRBJ2-1; 8 positions agree with TRBD2. The V gene's germline CDR1 is PRHDT and CDR2 FYEKMQ (reference sequence). V shed 7 bases and J 9 bases; nucleotides not matched to a gene: 11. The CDR3 consists of 14 residues. The CDR3 DNA reads as TGTGCCAGCACCCTCGGGGGGGGGCCTAGTGAGCAGTTCTTC. Residues: CASTLGGGPSEQFF.

Points on this clonotype: This sequence may be a read error, since a much larger clone differs from it by one base. This chain uses TRBV28 with TRBJ1-4; D not resolved. The CDR3 extends over 15 amino acids. Germline CDR1 reads MDHEN; CDR2 reads SYDVKM. In DNA form, the CDR3 reads TGTGCCAGCAGCTCACCCGGAGGGCAAGGTGAAAAACCGTTTTTT. Encoded protein: CASSSPGGQGEKPFF.

This rearrangement joins TRBV15 to TRBJ1-1; D is perhaps TRBD1 (6 bases). Trimming left V 2 bases short and J 1 base short, with 14 bases between. Germline lookup yields CDR1 LNHNV and CDR2 YYDKDF (reference sequence). The CDR3 totals 16 residues. The CDR3 here is CATSRFSGGQNTEAFF. The CDR3 DNA is TGTGCCACCAGCAGATTCAGCGGGGGACAGAACACTGAAGCTTTCTTT.